This T cell receptor (beta chain) was found in a study of blood T cell repertoires in COVID-19 (TCRdb year 2020). A note on the overall study: The collaborator samples originated in the United States, Italy and Spain and spanned the acute and convalescent phases of COVID-19. The prospective study material was composed of cDNA or gDNA derived from T cells, B-cell-depleted T cells, or PBMCs. Deeply sampled blood TCRbeta repertoires from subjects exposed to, actively infected with, or recovered from COVID-19 were included in the dataset. The repertoires were released in a freely available public database intended as a resource for research on the immune response to SARS-CoV-2. The samples were drawn from two sources: the first 160 participants of the ongoing ImmuneRACE study, and 1,200 or so subjects contributed by 6 global collaborators. Nearly every sample came with metadata listing a de-identified subject ID, COVID-19 status, age in years and sex. HLA class I and class II types, where available, came from metadata supplied by the sample provider rather than from assay-based typing.

In the prospective study, participants were roughly 18 to 90 years old, resided in about 25 geographic areas of the United States, and were enrolled through a virtual design. In the prospective study, cohorts were assigned on the basis of participant-reported clinical history obtained from a screening survey and a study questionnaire. ImmuneRACE Cohort 3 recovered participants were defined by two consecutive negative NP/OP PCR tests, healthcare professional clearance, or symptom resolution. In the prospective study, mobile phlebotomists collected whole blood, serum and a nasopharyngeal or oropharyngeal swab from each participant. Over a roughly 2-month period, participants in the prospective study had the option of providing additional blood draws and questionnaires. Before DNA extraction, prospective study blood samples were shipped either frozen or at room temperature. Remarks on this clone: It lacks a known antigen. One base away there is no much larger clone; base qualities are not given.

TCRbeta CDR3 regions were amplified from genomic DNA using the immunoSEQ Assay, a bias-controlled multiplex PCR. The authors processed their data as follows. Nucleated cell counts per sample were estimated from amplification of reference gene primers within the assay. To quantify the absolute abundance of each unique TCRbeta CDR3 rearrangement, sequence reads were collapsed and filtered. For each sample, productive Simpson clonality was calculated by taking the square root of Simpson's diversity index across productive rearrangements. TCRdb retrieved this table from immuneACCESS and kept in-frame rearrangements only. Not all clones are present; in checked studies, unresolved V genes account for under half, and no reason is known for the remainder. Clone size and the V and J calls come from that table; the DNA yielded D and trimming. In all, the sample holds about 350,000 clones, and roughly 87% of those were seen once. Approximately 1% of the sample rests with the top ten.

Study-wide conclusions, independent of this receptor: The quantity of clinical and demographic metadata differed by source and by participant and was supplied without curation.

V gives up 2 bases and J gives up 0 bases, and the segment between their germline ends measures 13 bases. Taken from the germline V gene, the CDR1 and CDR2 loops are MNHEY and SVGEGT. From the cysteine up to the phenylalanine, the CDR3 has a length of 16 residues. Left in the record is the CDR3 DNA by itself, 48 bases read in frame from the first base. Sample: PBMCs or T cells enriched from blood (not recorded which). Rearrangement joined TRBV6-2 or TRBV6-3 to TRBJ1-1; no confident D gene assignment can be made. This receptor was obtained from a woman in her thirties who had recovered from COVID-19. The DNA is TGTGCCAGCAGTTACCAGTGGACGGACTTGAACACTGAAGCTTTCTTT. Its protein reads: CASSYQWTDLNTEAFF.